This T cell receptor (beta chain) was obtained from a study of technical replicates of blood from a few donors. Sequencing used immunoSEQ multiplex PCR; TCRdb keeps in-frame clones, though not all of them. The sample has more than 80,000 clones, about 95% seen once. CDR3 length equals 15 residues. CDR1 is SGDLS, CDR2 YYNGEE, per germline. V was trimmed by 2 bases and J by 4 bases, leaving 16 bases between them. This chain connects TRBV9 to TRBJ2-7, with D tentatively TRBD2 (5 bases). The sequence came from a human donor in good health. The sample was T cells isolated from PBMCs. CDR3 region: CASSVDIGRTYEQYF. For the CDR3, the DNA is TGTGCCAGCAGCGTCGATATAGGACGGACTTACGAGCAGTACTTC.